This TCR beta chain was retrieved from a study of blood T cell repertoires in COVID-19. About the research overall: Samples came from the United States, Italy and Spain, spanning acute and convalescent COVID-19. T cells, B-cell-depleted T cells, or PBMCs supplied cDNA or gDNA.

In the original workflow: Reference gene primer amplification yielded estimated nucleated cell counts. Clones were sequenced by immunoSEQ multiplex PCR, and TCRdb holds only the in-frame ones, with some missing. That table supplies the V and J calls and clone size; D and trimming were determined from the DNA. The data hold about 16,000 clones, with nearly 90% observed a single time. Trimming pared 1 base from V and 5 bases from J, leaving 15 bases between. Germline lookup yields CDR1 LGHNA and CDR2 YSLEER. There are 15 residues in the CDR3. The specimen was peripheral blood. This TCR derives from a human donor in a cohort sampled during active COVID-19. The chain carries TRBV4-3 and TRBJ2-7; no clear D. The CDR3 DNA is TGCGCCAGCAGCCAAGTCGGTACCGCTGTGCACGAGCAGTACTTC. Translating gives CASSQVGTAVHEQYF.